One sample yielded the 24 T cell receptor beta chains listed below, sequenced in a study of siplizumab effects on memory and regulatory T cells. The protocol was immunoSEQ multiplex PCR, while the TCRdb copy is restricted to in-frame clones and leaves out a portion. The sample lists roughly 93,000 clones, roughly 94% occurring once. The specimen was non-Treg CD4+ T cells sorted from blood. These receptors all stem from a human donor in good health.

The chain couples TRBV4-1 to TRBJ1-1, with D tentatively TRBD1 (6 bases). The CDR3 consists of 15 residues. The germline gives CDR1 MGHRA, CDR2 YSYEKL. V was shortened by 4 bases and J by 7 bases, with 19 bases between the two germline ends. CDR3 nucleotide sequence: TGCGCCAGCAGCCTCTACAGACAGGAGGGGGGTGAAGCTTTCTTT. This encodes CASSLYRQEGGEAFF.

The chain recombines TRBV5-4 with TRBJ1-4; 7 bases align to TRBD1. After removal of 10 bases from V and 8 bases from J, the junction contained 11 bases not matched to a gene. Germline V gene lookup returns CDR1 SGHNT and CDR2 YYREEE (reference sequence). CDR3 size: 13 residues. CDR3 amino acids: CAGEYRGSEKLFF. The CDR3 DNA sequence: TGTGCCGGAGAGTACAGGGGAAGCGAAAAACTGTTTTTT.

The chain recombines TRBV7-2 with TRBJ2-6, with D unresolved. The CDR3 spans 16 residues. V dropped 0 bases and J dropped 0 bases, with 6 bases sitting between them. Germline V CDR1 and CDR2: SGHTA, FQGNSA. CDR3 DNA: TGTGCCAGCAGCTTAGCGTTGAGCTCTGGGGCCAACGTCCTGACTTTC. Its translation is CASSLALSSGANVLTF.

V gene TRBV28 combines with J gene TRBJ2-6; TRBD1 agrees at 9 bases. Germline values: CDR1 MDHEN, CDR2 SYDVKM. V was clipped by 10 bases and J by 2 bases; unmatched bases: 15. This CDR3 is 18 amino acids long. CDR3 coding DNA: TGTGCCACCACAGCCTTAGGGACAGGGAAAACTGGGGCCAACGTCCTGACTTTC. Translation: CATTALGTGKTGANVLTF. Full variable domain (rest looked up from reference TRBV28 and TRBJ2-6): DVKVTQSSRYLVKRTGEKVFLECVQDMDHENMFWYRQDPGLGLRLIYFSYDVKMKEKGDIPEGYSVSREKKERFSLILESASTNQTSMYLCATTALGTGKTGANVLTFGAGSRLTVL.

V gene TRBV19 combines with J gene TRBJ2-5; TRBD1 agrees at 11 bases. V was clipped by 3 bases and J by 4 bases; unmatched bases: 4. Germline lookup yields CDR1 LNHDA and CDR2 SQIVND (reference sequence). There are 15 residues in the CDR3. The CDR3 nucleotides read TGTGCCAGTAGTATCGGGACAGGGGGTGTAGAGACCCAGTACTTC. It translates to CASSIGTGGVETQYF. Together with reference TRBV19 and TRBJ2-5, the CDR3 gives the full variable domain: DGGITQSPKYLFRKEGQNVTLSCEQNLNHDAMYWYRQDPGQGLRLIYYSQIVNDFQKGDIAEGYSVSREKKESFPLTVTSAQKNPTAFYLCASSIGTGGVETQYFGPGTRLLVL.

This chain links TRBV28 with TRBJ1-2; D is undetermined. The V and J ends lost 2 bases and 8 bases respectively, with 9 bases between them. This CDR3 spans 12 amino acids. CDR1 and CDR2 (germline): MDHEN, SYDVKM. This chain's CDR3 is CASSLNREGYTF. Here the CDR3 DNA reads TGTGCCAGCAGTTTAAATAGGGAAGGCTACACCTTC.

The genes are TRBV5-1 and TRBJ2-7; 7 bases map to TRBD1. Losses at the gene ends were 4 bases for V and 5 bases for J; bases not matched to a gene: 18. The length of the CDR3 is 17 residues. Looked up from germline, CDR1 is SGHRS and CDR2 is YFSETQ. CDR3 protein: CASSRTIRIRGLNEQYF. CDR3 DNA sequence: TGCGCCAGCAGCCGCACCATAAGAATTAGGGGGCTAAACGAGCAGTACTTC. The complete variable domain, with remaining parts taken from reference TRBV5-1 and TRBJ2-7, reads KAGVTQTPRYLIKTRGQQVTLSCSPISGHRSVSWYQQTPGQGLQFLFEYFSETQRNKGNFPGRFSGRQFSNSRSEMNVSTLELGDSALYLCASSRTIRIRGLNEQYFGPGTRLTVT.

The chain couples TRBV5-5 to TRBJ2-1; TRBD1 matches 10 bases. Germline CDR1 SGHKS, CDR2 YYEKEE (reference sequence). The V segment lost 2 bases and the J segment 10 bases; nucleotides outside the gene matches: 9. CDR3 length: 15 amino acids. The CDR3 coding sequence is TGTGCCAGCAGCTTCAGTGGGACAGGGGTTCGCGAGCAGTTCTTC. It translates to CASSFSGTGVREQFF.

The gene calls are TRBV30 and TRBJ2-3; D gene ambiguous. The V end was cut by 1 base, the J end by 4 bases, with 12 bases between. The CDR3 is 14 amino acids. CDR1 is GTSNPN and CDR2 is SVGIG in the germline V gene (reference sequence). The CDR3, as DNA: TGTGCCTGGAGTGAGGGCTATCAGGCAGATACGCAGTATTTT. Protein sequence: CAWSEGYQADTQYF.

The CDR3, as DNA: TGTGCCAGCAAAGACAGTAACTATGGCTACACCTTC. Residues: CASKDSNYGYTF. This sequence joins TRBV28 and TRBJ1-2, with a possible D match to TRBD1 (5 bases). CDR1 and CDR2 (germline): MDHEN, SYDVKM. Trimming removed 7 bases at V and 1 base at J, with 7 bases between. This CDR3 is built from 12 residues.

J is TRBJ2-1 and V is TRBV19; TRBD2 matches at 10 bases. Germline-derived CDR1 and CDR2 are LNHDA and SQIVND (reference sequence). CDR3 length: 15 residues. V was clipped by 10 bases and J by 8 bases; unmatched bases: 14. The CDR3 DNA is TGTGCCACCATAAGGGAGCGGGGGGGTGCGGATGAGCAGTTCTTC. This codes for CATIRERGGADEQFF.

The chain couples TRBV7-3 to TRBJ2-1; D unresolved. With 0 bases removed from V and 6 bases from J, the gap between germline ends came to 12 bases. The CDR3 contains 15 residues. Germline lookup yields CDR1 SGHTA and CDR2 FQGTGA. The chain's CDR3 is CASSLTGVGPNEQFF. In DNA form, the CDR3 reads TGTGCCAGCAGCTTAACGGGTGTAGGGCCCAATGAGCAGTTCTTC.

This CDR3 reads CASSLSGQKSYGYTF. The DNA of the CDR3 is TGTGCCAGCAGTTTATCAGGGCAGAAAAGCTATGGCTACACCTTC. This chain links TRBV27 with TRBJ1-2; no firm D call. The CDR3 sequence is 15 residues long. The V gene lost 0 bases and the J gene lost 4 bases, with 12 bases spanning the gap. Looked up from germline, CDR1 is MNHEY and CDR2 is SMNVEV (reference sequence).

The chain has TRBV7-3 and TRBJ2-5; TRBD2 agrees at 7 bases. The CDR3 consists of 16 residues. Looked up from germline, CDR1 is SGHTA and CDR2 is FQGTGA. Losses at the gene ends were 2 bases for V and 1 base for J; bases not matched to a gene: 7. This chain's CDR3 is CASSLGSSGGQETQYF. CDR3 sequence (DNA): TGTGCCAGCAGCTTAGGGTCTAGCGGAGGCCAAGAGACCCAGTACTTC.

Details on this clone: The same CDR3 can be traced to other DNA sequences in this sample. The V call is TRBV11-2, the J call TRBJ1-3; tentatively, D is TRBD1 (5 bases). This CDR3 is 16 amino acids long. V lost 1 base, J lost 0 bases, and 10 bases lay in between. CDR1 is SGHAT, CDR2 FQNNGV, per germline. For the CDR3, the DNA is TGTGCCAGCAGCTTAGGGGACCGTATCTCTGGAAACACCATATATTTT. Amino acids: CASSLGDRISGNTIYF.

This rearrangement joins TRBV19 to TRBJ2-1, with 8 bases aligning to TRBD2. The CDR3 consists of 16 residues. Germline CDR1 reads LNHDA; CDR2 reads SQIVND (reference sequence). V dropped 7 bases and J dropped 2; count of bases not matched to a gene: 10. The CDR3 protein is CASTDVSGKTYNEQFF. As DNA, the CDR3 is TGTGCCAGTACGGATGTTAGCGGGAAGACCTACAATGAGCAGTTCTTC.

This sequence joins TRBV29-1 and TRBJ1-2; D ambiguous. V was clipped by 1 base and J by 3 bases, with 9 bases between them. The CDR3 is made up of 13 amino acids. The germline gives CDR1 SQVTM, CDR2 ANQGSEA. The chain's CDR3 is CSVEAGPYYGYTF. CDR3 sequence (DNA): TGCAGCGTTGAAGCCGGGCCTTACTATGGCTACACCTTC. The whole variable domain, remainder taken from reference TRBV29-1 and TRBJ1-2, is SAVISQKPSRDICQRGTSLTIQCQVDSQVTMMFWYRQQPGQSLTLIATANQGSEATYESGFVIDKFPISRPNLTFSTLTVSNMSPEDSSIYLCSVEAGPYYGYTFGSGTRLTVV.

V gene TRBV7-8 combines with J gene TRBJ2-7; D is unclear. The CDR3 totals 15 residues. In germline, CDR1 is SGHVS, CDR2 FQNEAQ. The ends were cut back, 3 bases at V and 2 bases at J, with 14 bases in the middle. The DNA for the CDR3 is TGTGCCAGCAGCTTGGTGCGGACCCGACCCTACGAGCAGTACTTC. It is translated as CASSLVRTRPYEQYF.

The chain recombines TRBV27 with TRBJ1-6, with TRBD1 as a possible D gene (6 bases). V was trimmed by 2 bases and J by 0 bases, leaving 8 bases between them. CDR1 is MNHEY, CDR2 SMNVEV, per germline (reference sequence). CDR3 size: 16 residues. The CDR3 protein is CASSLGGSSYNSPLHF. Here the CDR3 DNA reads TGTGCCAGCAGTTTAGGGGGCAGCTCCTATAATTCACCCCTCCACTTT.

The chain combines TRBV11-2 with TRBJ2-2; D gene uncertain. V lost 5 bases and J lost 7, with 20 bases in between. The CDR3 has 16 residues. The V gene's germline CDR1 is SGHAT and CDR2 FQNNGV. The DNA of the CDR3 is TGTGCCAGCAGCGCCCGGTCGACGTATAGAGACGGGGAGCTGTTTTTT. Its protein product is CASSARSTYRDGELFF.

A few counts support this clone. The V and J genes are TRBV28 and TRBJ1-2; D uncertain. Germline V gene sequence: CDR1 MDHEN, CDR2 SYDVKM. CDR3 size: 11 residues. V lost 4 bases and J 5 bases, leaving 5 bases between the germline ends. The CDR3 loop is CASSSRYGYTF. CDR3 bases: TGTGCCAGCAGTTCTAGGTATGGCTACACCTTC.

The rearrangement joins TRBV6-1 to TRBJ2-3; TRBD1 aligns across 8 bases. The CDR3 spans 14 residues. In germline, CDR1 is MNHNS, CDR2 SASEGT. V dropped 1 base and J dropped 4; count of bases not matched to a gene: 1. DNA for the CDR3: TGTGCCAGCAGTGAAGTACAGGGGGCAGATACGCAGTATTTT. Protein: CASSEVQGADTQYF.

The chain is built from TRBV19 and TRBJ2-3; D is possibly TRBD2 (6 bases). The CDR3 length is 16 residues. CDR1 and CDR2 (germline): LNHDA, SQIVND (reference sequence). The V gene lost 5 bases and the J gene lost 2 bases, with 17 bases spanning the gap. CDR3 protein: CASSAPGTLNTDTQYF. DNA of the CDR3: TGTGCCAGTAGTGCACCCGGGACTTTGAACACAGATACGCAGTATTTT.

CDR3 amino acids: CASSLGLAASTDTQYF. The CDR3 nucleotides read TGTGCCAGCAGCTTAGGACTAGCGGCTAGCACAGATACGCAGTATTTT. V usage is TRBV11-2 and J usage is TRBJ2-3; 9 nucleotides match TRBD2. With 1 base clipped from V and 0 bases from J, the junction kept 2 bases outside the gene matches. This CDR3 is built from 16 residues. CDR1 SGHAT and CDR2 FQNNGV come from the germline V gene.